The rows below give T cell receptor beta chains drawn from one sample of a study of lung T cells in sarcoidosis with Löfgren's syndrome. TCRdb independently ran MiXCR on the reads; one entry per CDR3 protein. The sample comprises roughly 63,000 distinct CDR3 sequences, 21% of which are singletons, and 2% to 2.5% rests with the top ten. Sample: CD4+ T cells from PBMCs. Source of these receptors: a human donor with sarcoidosis (Löfgren's syndrome or another form), or a control subject (not recorded which). Both conserved end residues are part of each CDR3. D genes are given only for firm matches. Some rows mark clone size as missing; the rest say once, few, many or name a class of expanded clone.

TRBJ2-1 | TRBV18 | 15 | few | TRBD1 | CASSPGQGRGNEQFF | TGTGCCAGCTCACCGGGACAGGGTAGAGGCAATGAGCAGTTCTTC
TRBJ1-1 | TRBV20-1 | 14 | few | TRBD1 | CSARGDREGNEAFF | TGCAGTGCTAGGGGGGACAGGGAGGGAAATGAAGCTTTCTTT
TRBJ1-1 | TRBV11-3 | 15 | - | TRBD1 | CASSPRTGGNTEAFF | TGTGCCAGCAGCCCGAGGACAGGGGGCAACACTGAAGCTTTCTTT
TRBJ1-5 | TRBV19 | 18 | few | - | CARRSLRGQIYSNQPQHF | TGTGCGAGGAGGTCCCTCCGGGGACAAATCTATAGCAATCAGCCCCAGCATTTT
TRBJ2-5 | TRBV5-1 | 14 | - | - | CASSFDRPEETQYF | TGCGCCAGCAGCTTTGATCGGCCTGAAGAGACCCAGTACTTC
TRBJ2-5 | TRBV11-3 | 15 | - | TRBD2 | CASSQTSGIQETQYF | TGTGCCAGCAGCCAAACTAGCGGGATACAAGAGACCCAGTACTTC
TRBJ2-1 | TRBV28 | 16 | - | - | CASSLGRYYSCNEQFF | TGTGCCAGCAGCTTAGGACGCTACTACTCCTGCAATGAGCAGTTCTTC
TRBJ2-5 | TRBV12-5 | 15 | many | - | CASGPGSQKQETQYF | TGTGCTAGTGGCCCAGGAAGTCAGAAACAAGAGACCCAGTACTTC
TRBJ1-5 | TRBV6-1 | 17 | many | TRBD1 | CASSGRDRLYSNQPQHF | TGTGCCAGCAGTGGCCGGGACAGGCTTTATAGCAATCAGCCCCAGCATTTT
TRBJ2-5 | TRBV6-1 | 16 | many | - | CASRSKGTILQETQYF | TGTGCCAGCAGGTCCAAGGGGACCATACTCCAAGAGACCCAGTACTTC
TRBJ2-1 | TRBV12-3/TRBV12-4 | 14 | many | TRBD2 | CASSRTSGINEQFF | TGTGCCAGCAGCCGGACTAGCGGGATCAATGAGCAGTTCTTC
TRBJ1-5 | TRBV10-3 | 12 | many | - | CATGSSNQPQHF | TGTGCCACCGGGAGTAGCAATCAGCCCCAGCATTTT
TRBJ2-1 | TRBV19 | 18 | few | TRBD1 | CASRPLGRNPRGHNEQFF | TGTGCCAGTAGACCCTTGGGGCGGAACCCGAGGGGGCACAATGAGCAGTTCTTC
TRBJ1-2 | TRBV3-1 | 13 | - | TRBD1 | CASSQETGTDYTF | TGTGCCAGCAGCCAAGAGACAGGGACCGACTACACCTTC
TRBJ1-5 | TRBV7-8 | 20 | - | - | CASSLLLSRQTNREIQPHHF | TGTGCCAGCAGCTTACTATTATCCCGCCAGACCAACAGGGAAATTCAGCCCCATCATTTT
TRBJ2-3 | TRBV7-7 | 15 | many | - | CASSLGHISTDTQYF | TGTGCCAGCAGCTTGGGACATATAAGCACAGATACGCAGTATTTT